The 17 T cell receptor beta chains reported below all come from one sample, sequenced in a study of blood T cells in healthy people across ages. Alongside a J-beta primer mix, a sample-barcoded 5' primer served in a second PCR lasting roughly 6 to 11 cycles. TCRdb re-called the 5' RACE reads with MiXCR, one entry per CDR3 protein. The sample lists some 1,800,000 distinct CDR3 sequences, about two fifths occurring once. Sequencing used blood. These TCRs come from a human donor in good health.

The V call is TRBV27, the J call TRBJ2-5; 7 bases agree with TRBD1. In germline, CDR1 is MNHEY, CDR2 SMNVEV (reference sequence). V lost 1 base to trimming and J lost 11 bases; unmatched junction nucleotides: 10. There are 14 residues in the CDR3. The chain's CDR3 is CASSLYRGEGPQYF. The CDR3 region has the DNA TGTGCCAGCAGTTTATACAGGGGAGAAGGCCCTCAGTACTTC.

A remark on this clonotype: Sequence at one end of the junction differs from germline and may be a read error. The genes are TRBV4-1 and TRBJ1-5, with D hard to call. The CDR3 has 16 amino acids. CDR1 and CDR2 from the germline V gene are MGHRA and YSYEKL. CDR3 residues: CASSQWFGESNQSQHF. CDR3 bases: TGCGCCAGCAGCCAATGGTTTGGGGAAAGCAATCAGTCCCAGCATTTT.

The J gene is TRBJ2-5, the V gene TRBV20-1; the match to TRBD2 covers 11 bases. The J call is in doubt because the DNA end fits TRBJ2-7 better. Germline V gives CDR1 DFQATT, CDR2 SNEGSKA (reference sequence). There are 15 residues in the CDR3. CDR3 amino acids: CSARVSSGTSGEQYF. CDR3 nucleotide sequence: TGCAGTGCTAGAGTAAGTTCCGGGACTAGCGGCGAGCAGTACTTC.

V and J are TRBV25-1 and TRBJ1-1, with TRBD1 matching 7 bases. CDR3 length: 13 amino acids. Per the germline V gene, CDR1 is MGHDK and CDR2 is SYGVNS. Trimming removed 9 bases from V and 1 base from J; junction bases left unmatched: 5. DNA of the CDR3: TGTGCCAGTCGACAGGGCAGGAACACTGAAGCTTTCTTT. Protein product: CASRQGRNTEAFF.

This rearrangement joins TRBV10-3 to TRBJ2-4; D not resolved. Near its end, the DNA agrees better with TRBJ2-7, so the J call may be wrong. This CDR3 has 13 residues. Germline loops: CDR1 ENHRY, CDR2 SYGVKD. The CDR3 protein is CAISEAIGFEQYF. Here the CDR3 DNA reads TGTGCCATCAGTGAGGCCATAGGATTCGAGCAGTACTTC.

A word on this clonotype: A junction boundary mismatches the germline segment, possibly from a read error. The V and J genes are TRBV12-3 or TRBV12-4 and TRBJ2-5; TRBD1 matches 7 bases. The CDR3 consists of 13 residues. The CDR3 DNA follows: TGTACCAGCAGTCCAGGACAGGAAGAGACCCAGTACTTC. It yields the protein CTSSPGQEETQYF.

The sample holds one count of this clonotype. This chain links TRBV2 with TRBJ1-2, with 7 bases aligning to TRBD1. Germline lookup yields CDR1 SNHLY and CDR2 FYNNEI. The CDR3 loop spans 16 amino acids. Trimming cost V 6 bases and J 4 bases; bases outside gene matches: 14. This CDR3 is CASSRQGETSIYGYTF. In DNA form, the CDR3 reads TGTGCCAGCAGCAGACAGGGAGAAACTTCAATCTATGGCTACACCTTC.

The CDR3 coding sequence is TGTGCCAGCACCCCCTTATTTTGGGACAAAATCGAAGGGGACTATGGCTACACCTTC. This encodes CASTPLFWDKIEGDYGYTF. The chain links TRBV21-1 to TRBJ1-2; the table's D call TRBD1 went unverified against the DNA. TRBV21-1 is noted as a pseudogene. This CDR3 comprises 19 residues.

The chain joins TRBV5-4 to TRBJ2-5; either TRBD1 or TRBD2 may supply D (5 bases each). With 5 bases removed from V and 2 bases from J, the gap between germline ends came to 22 bases. CDR1 and CDR2 (germline): SGHNT, YYREEE (reference sequence). CDR3 length: 17 amino acids. The CDR3 DNA sequence: TGTGCCAGCAGGCGGTATCAGGGAGAGTTGTTACAAGAGACCCAGTACTTC. This gives the protein CASRRYQGELLQETQYF.

The V call is TRBV19, the J call TRBJ2-3; D may be TRBD1 or TRBD2 (5 bases each). V gave up 10 bases and J gave up 4 bases, with 18 bases separating them. This CDR3 region has 14 residues. CDR1 and CDR2 from the germline V gene are LNHDA and SQIVND (reference sequence). DNA for the CDR3: TGTGCCACCATGGTTTCTTTGGGGGCAGATACGCAGTATTTT. Translated: CATMVSLGADTQYF.

This clonotype was observed a few times. This chain joins TRBV12-3 or TRBV12-4 and TRBJ2-5; D not certain. The J call is doubtful: the DNA matches TRBJ2-3 better. The CDR3 has 12 residues. The CDR3 region has the DNA TGTGCCAGCAGTTCCCCATCCGGTACGCAGTATTTT. This gives the protein CASSSPSGTQYF.

This chain connects TRBV12-3 or TRBV12-4 to TRBJ2-1, with 7 bases aligning to TRBD1. The CDR3 covers 18 residues. Trimming removed 6 bases from V and 5 bases from J; junction bases left unmatched: 19. CDR3 in DNA: TGTGCCAGCAGGCGGATACGCCTAATAGACAGGGAAAACAATGAGCAGTTCTTC. This encodes CASRRIRLIDRENNEQFF.

The chain uses TRBV4-2 and TRBJ1-6, with D possibly matching TRBD1 (5 bases). V was shortened by 0 bases and J by 9 bases, with 6 bases between the two germline ends. Germline CDR1 is LGHNA and CDR2 is YNFKEQ. This CDR3 comprises 13 residues. The CDR3 sequence is CASSQDGGSPLHF. The CDR3 DNA reads TGTGCCAGCAGCCAAGATGGGGGTTCACCCCTCCACTTT.

Note on this clonotype: A read error may account for a junction end that differs from germline. The V gene is TRBV6-6, the J gene TRBJ2-7; D uncertain. Germline V CDR1 and CDR2: MNHNY, SVGAGI (reference sequence). This CDR3 comprises 16 residues. CDR3 coding DNA: TGTGCCAGCAGTTACAGTGAACAGTTCCTTTCCTGCGAGCAGTACTTC. This encodes CASSYSEQFLSCEQYF.

Only a few counts were recorded for this clonotype. The chain couples TRBV27 to TRBJ2-3; D remains ambiguous. V lost 10 bases to trimming and J lost 3 bases, with 11 bases between them. Germline V gene sequence: CDR1 MNHEY, CDR2 SMNVEV (reference sequence). The CDR3 spans 12 residues. CDR3 residues: CATARRTDTQYF. DNA for the CDR3: TGTGCCACCGCTCGGAGAACAGATACGCAGTATTTT.

This sequence joins TRBV4-2 and TRBJ1-6; D gene uncertain. CDR1 is LGHNA, CDR2 YNFKEQ, per germline. The CDR3 has 17 residues. Trimming shortened V by 0 bases and J by 0 bases, and 9 bases separated the two germline ends. This chain's CDR3 is CASSQDGRISYNSPLHF. The CDR3 DNA is TGTGCCAGCAGCCAAGATGGCAGAATCTCCTATAATTCACCCCTCCACTTT.

This clonotype occurred many times. This chain connects TRBV5-1 to TRBJ2-7, with 7 nucleotides matching TRBD1. CDR1 is SGHRS and CDR2 is YFSETQ in the germline V gene. V lost 1 base, J lost 5 bases, and 3 bases stayed unmatched. The CDR3 is made up of 13 amino acids. The CDR3 loop reads CASSLRQGNEQYF. CDR3 in DNA: TGCGCCAGCAGCTTGAGACAGGGAAACGAGCAGTACTTC.